The rows below give T cell receptor beta chains drawn from one sample of a study of T cell clonotyping in hematopoietic cell transplantation. The method was immunoSEQ multiplex PCR; TCRdb's version includes in-frame clones alone and lacks a portion of them. Of tens of thousands of clones listed, over 75% are singletons. The specimen was peripheral blood mononuclear cells, collected before stem cell transplant. These TCRs come from a man between 60 and 70 years old with biphenotypic leukemia. Some clones in this sample may be carry-over from other donors' samples. CDR3s include the opening cysteine and the closing phenylalanine or tryptophan. A D gene is named only where the DNA matches it firmly. Clone size appears in some rows only: once, few, many, or a class for an expanded clone.

d_call: .; j_call: TRBJ2-7; v_call: TRBV11-3; clone_size: few; cdr3_aa: CASSFLPSHEQYF; cdr3_nt: TGTGCCAGCAGCTTCCTCCCTAGCCACGAGCAGTACTTC
d_call: TRBD1; j_call: TRBJ1-2; v_call: TRBV19; clone_size: .; cdr3_aa: CASSITPGTEYGYTF; cdr3_nt: TGTGCCAGTAGTATTACCCCCGGGACAGAGTATGGCTACACCTTC
d_call: TRBD2; j_call: TRBJ2-2; v_call: TRBV7-3; clone_size: .; cdr3_aa: CASSLGLEGGELFF; cdr3_nt: TGTGCCAGCAGCTTGGGACTAGAAGGCGGGGAGCTGTTTTTT
d_call: TRBD2; j_call: TRBJ2-1; v_call: TRBV6-5; clone_size: .; cdr3_aa: CASSPAGDGSREQFF; cdr3_nt: TGTGCCAGCAGTCCCGCGGGGGACGGGAGTCGTGAGCAGTTCTTC
d_call: .; j_call: TRBJ2-3; v_call: TRBV7-3; clone_size: .; cdr3_aa: CASSSTGGSTDTQYF; cdr3_nt: TGTGCCAGCAGCTCAACCGGGGGAAGCACAGATACGCAGTATTTT
d_call: .; j_call: TRBJ1-1; v_call: TRBV5-6; clone_size: .; cdr3_aa: CASSLGPQTEAFF; cdr3_nt: TGTGCCAGCAGCTTGGGACCCCAGACTGAAGCTTTCTTT
d_call: TRBD1; j_call: TRBJ2-1; v_call: TRBV6-1; clone_size: .; cdr3_aa: CAGKTGSSYNEQFF; cdr3_nt: TGTGCCGGGAAGACAGGGAGCTCCTACAATGAGCAGTTCTTC
d_call: .; j_call: TRBJ1-1; v_call: TRBV27; clone_size: .; cdr3_aa: CASSLTVGTEAFF; cdr3_nt: TGTGCCAGCAGTTTAACCGTAGGCACTGAAGCTTTCTTT
d_call: .; j_call: TRBJ2-2; v_call: TRBV19; clone_size: .; cdr3_aa: CASSLSPGLTGELFF; cdr3_nt: TGTGCCAGTAGTTTATCTCCGGGTCTAACCGGGGAGCTGTTTTTT
d_call: .; j_call: TRBJ1-2; v_call: TRBV2; clone_size: .; cdr3_aa: CASNLGALNYGYTF; cdr3_nt: TGTGCCAGCAACCTGGGGGCTCTTAACTATGGCTACACCTTC
d_call: .; j_call: TRBJ1-2; v_call: TRBV28; clone_size: few; cdr3_aa: CALGGTNYGYTF; cdr3_nt: TGTGCTCTGGGGGGAACTAACTATGGCTACACCTTC
d_call: .; j_call: TRBJ2-7; v_call: TRBV27; clone_size: .; cdr3_aa: CASSLSRAEGEQYF; cdr3_nt: TGTGCCAGCAGTTTATCGAGAGCGGAGGGGGAGCAGTACTTC
d_call: .; j_call: TRBJ2-6; v_call: TRBV29-1; clone_size: .; cdr3_aa: CSVAHGANVLTF; cdr3_nt: TGCAGCGTCGCACATGGGGCCAACGTCCTGACTTTC
d_call: .; j_call: TRBJ2-2; v_call: TRBV27; clone_size: .; cdr3_aa: CASSLGYTLRTGELFF; cdr3_nt: TGTGCCAGCAGTTTGGGGTATACCCTGCGCACCGGGGAGCTGTTTTTT
d_call: .; j_call: TRBJ2-7; v_call: TRBV25-1; clone_size: once; cdr3_aa: CASRAGTSYEQYF; cdr3_nt: TGTGCCAGCAGGGCCGGGACCTCCTACGAGCAGTACTTC
d_call: .; j_call: TRBJ1-1; v_call: TRBV4-1; clone_size: .; cdr3_aa: CASSQVGRDTEAFF; cdr3_nt: TGCGCCAGCAGCCAAGTGGGTAGGGACACTGAAGCTTTCTTT
d_call: TRBD2; j_call: TRBJ2-7; v_call: TRBV7-6; clone_size: once; cdr3_aa: CASSLERAGSHEQYF; cdr3_nt: TGTGCCAGCAGCTTAGAACGAGCGGGATCCCACGAGCAGTACTTC
d_call: TRBD1; j_call: TRBJ2-5; v_call: TRBV19; clone_size: .; cdr3_aa: CASSGGQGYQETQYF; cdr3_nt: TGTGCCAGTAGTGGGGGACAGGGTTACCAAGAGACCCAGTACTTC
d_call: .; j_call: TRBJ2-2; v_call: TRBV27; clone_size: .; cdr3_aa: CASSLNRMYTGELFF; cdr3_nt: TGTGCCAGCAGTTTAAATCGGATGTACACCGGGGAGCTGTTTTTT
d_call: TRBD2; j_call: TRBJ2-7; v_call: TRBV7-6; clone_size: .; cdr3_aa: CASSLSAGGYEQYF; cdr3_nt: TGTGCCAGCAGCTTATCTGCGGGAGGCTACGAGCAGTACTTC
d_call: .; j_call: TRBJ2-7; v_call: TRBV6-6; clone_size: .; cdr3_aa: CASSYVSYEQYF; cdr3_nt: TGTGCCAGCAGTTACGTCAGCTACGAGCAGTACTTC
d_call: .; j_call: TRBJ2-7; v_call: TRBV13; clone_size: .; cdr3_aa: CASSLVSEQYF; cdr3_nt: TGTGCCAGCAGCTTAGTGTCAGAGCAGTACTTC
d_call: .; j_call: TRBJ1-2; v_call: TRBV27; clone_size: .; cdr3_aa: CASSFGQKYGYTF; cdr3_nt: TGTGCCAGCAGTTTTGGCCAGAAGTATGGCTACACCTTC
d_call: .; j_call: TRBJ2-2; v_call: TRBV28; clone_size: .; cdr3_aa: CASSPPGTGELFF; cdr3_nt: TGTGCCAGCAGTCCGCCGGGCACCGGGGAGCTGTTTTTT
d_call: .; j_call: TRBJ2-3; v_call: TRBV6-1; clone_size: .; cdr3_aa: CASSESPDTQYF; cdr3_nt: TGTGCCAGCAGCGAAAGCCCAGATACGCAGTATTTT
d_call: .; j_call: TRBJ1-1; v_call: TRBV6-6; clone_size: .; cdr3_aa: CASSPPRNTEAFF; cdr3_nt: TGTGCCAGCAGTCCCCCCAGAAACACTGAAGCTTTCTTT
d_call: TRBD1; j_call: TRBJ2-1; v_call: TRBV29-1; clone_size: .; cdr3_aa: CSVGAGQGVLVEQFF; cdr3_nt: TGCAGCGTTGGGGCCGGACAGGGGGTTCTGGTCGAGCAGTTCTTC
d_call: .; j_call: TRBJ1-5; v_call: TRBV19; clone_size: .; cdr3_aa: CASSISEYQPQHF; cdr3_nt: TGTGCCAGTAGTATTTCCGAGTATCAGCCCCAGCATTTT
d_call: TRBD1; j_call: TRBJ1-1; v_call: TRBV6-5; clone_size: .; cdr3_aa: CASIVTSGGSEAFF; cdr3_nt: TGTGCCAGCATCGTGACTTCAGGGGGCTCTGAAGCTTTCTTT
d_call: TRBD1; j_call: TRBJ1-2; v_call: TRBV11-2; clone_size: .; cdr3_aa: CASSLEQGAYGYTF; cdr3_nt: TGTGCCAGCAGCTTAGAGCAGGGGGCATATGGCTACACCTTC
d_call: .; j_call: TRBJ1-2; v_call: TRBV14; clone_size: .; cdr3_aa: CASSQDRGIYGYTF; cdr3_nt: TGTGCCAGCAGCCAAGATAGGGGGATCTATGGCTACACCTTC
d_call: .; j_call: TRBJ1-1; v_call: TRBV9; clone_size: .; cdr3_aa: CASSPSWGNTEAFF; cdr3_nt: TGTGCCAGCAGCCCATCGTGGGGGAACACTGAAGCTTTCTTT
d_call: TRBD1; j_call: TRBJ1-2; v_call: TRBV4-2; clone_size: .; cdr3_aa: CASSQGDRGSYGYTF; cdr3_nt: TGTGCCAGCAGCCAAGGGGACAGGGGGTCATATGGCTACACCTTC
d_call: .; j_call: TRBJ2-3; v_call: TRBV9; clone_size: once; cdr3_aa: CASSVGLGDTQYF; cdr3_nt: TGTGCCAGCAGCGTAGGACTGGGAGATACGCAGTATTTT
d_call: TRBD1; j_call: TRBJ2-7; v_call: TRBV29-1; clone_size: .; cdr3_aa: CSVGKGQGWEQYF; cdr3_nt: TGCAGCGTCGGTAAGGGACAGGGCTGGGAGCAGTACTTC
d_call: .; j_call: TRBJ2-7; v_call: TRBV28; clone_size: .; cdr3_aa: CASSLWQSGRPYEQYF; cdr3_nt: TGTGCCAGCAGTTTGTGGCAGAGCGGACGACCCTACGAGCAGTACTTC
d_call: .; j_call: TRBJ1-1; v_call: TRBV4-2; clone_size: .; cdr3_aa: CASSQVGGGTEAFF; cdr3_nt: TGTGCCAGCAGCCAAGTTGGGGGGGGGACTGAAGCTTTCTTT
d_call: TRBD1; j_call: TRBJ2-1; v_call: TRBV6-5; clone_size: .; cdr3_aa: CASSYETGHDEQFF; cdr3_nt: TGTGCCAGCAGTTACGAGACAGGGCACGATGAGCAGTTCTTC
d_call: TRBD1; j_call: TRBJ1-5; v_call: TRBV5-1; clone_size: once; cdr3_aa: CASSPQGDSNQPQHF; cdr3_nt: TGCGCCAGCAGCCCACAGGGGGATAGCAATCAGCCCCAGCATTTT
d_call: .; j_call: TRBJ2-2; v_call: TRBV4-2; clone_size: .; cdr3_aa: CASSSGVNTGELFF; cdr3_nt: TGTGCCAGCAGCTCAGGGGTAAACACCGGGGAGCTGTTTTTT
d_call: TRBD1; j_call: TRBJ2-7; v_call: TRBV2; clone_size: .; cdr3_aa: CASRTGSPSYEQYF; cdr3_nt: TGTGCCAGCAGGACAGGGTCCCCCTCCTACGAGCAGTACTTC
d_call: .; j_call: TRBJ1-1; v_call: TRBV6-5; clone_size: .; cdr3_aa: CASSYSTSGQGTEAFF; cdr3_nt: TGTGCCAGCAGTTACTCGACCTCGGGCCAGGGGACTGAAGCTTTCTTT
d_call: TRBD2; j_call: TRBJ2-3; v_call: TRBV5-4; clone_size: .; cdr3_aa: CASSLGTSPSDTQYF; cdr3_nt: TGTGCCAGCAGCCTCGGGACTAGTCCTTCAGATACGCAGTATTTT
d_call: TRBD2; j_call: TRBJ2-2; v_call: TRBV2; clone_size: .; cdr3_aa: CASSEGLAGDHTGELFF; cdr3_nt: TGTGCCAGCAGTGAGGGACTAGCGGGAGATCATACCGGGGAGCTGTTTTTT
d_call: .; j_call: TRBJ1-1; v_call: TRBV4-1; clone_size: .; cdr3_aa: CASSQVGGAQGTEAFF; cdr3_nt: TGCGCCAGCAGCCAAGTAGGGGGGGCGCAGGGCACTGAAGCTTTCTTT
d_call: TRBD1; j_call: TRBJ1-1; v_call: TRBV15; clone_size: .; cdr3_aa: CATSPSSGGVRKAFF; cdr3_nt: TGTGCCACCAGCCCCTCATCAGGGGGGGTACGGAAAGCTTTCTTT